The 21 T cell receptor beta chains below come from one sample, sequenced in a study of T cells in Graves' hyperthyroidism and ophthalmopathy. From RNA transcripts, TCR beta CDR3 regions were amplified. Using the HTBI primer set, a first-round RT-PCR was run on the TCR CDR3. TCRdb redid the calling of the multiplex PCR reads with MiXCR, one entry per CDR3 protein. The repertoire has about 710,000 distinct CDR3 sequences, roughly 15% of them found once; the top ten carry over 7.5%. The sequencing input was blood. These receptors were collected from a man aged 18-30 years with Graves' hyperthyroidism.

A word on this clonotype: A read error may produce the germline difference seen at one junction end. The CDR3 sequence is CANSLTGNQPQHF. The CDR3 DNA reads TGTGCCAACAGTCTCACAGGCAATCAGCCCCAGCATTTT. This rearrangement joins TRBV28 to TRBJ1-5; D gene uncertain. CDR3 length: 13 amino acids. Germline CDR1 and CDR2: MDHEN and SYDVKM.

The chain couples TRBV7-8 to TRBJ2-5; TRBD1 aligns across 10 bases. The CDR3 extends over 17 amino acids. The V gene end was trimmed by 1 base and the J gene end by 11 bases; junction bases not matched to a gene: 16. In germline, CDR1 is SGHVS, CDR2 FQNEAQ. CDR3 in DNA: TGTGCCAGCAGCTTAGTAAGCTTATCCGGGACAGGGGATTTTCAGTACTTC. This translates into CASSLVSLSGTGDFQYF.

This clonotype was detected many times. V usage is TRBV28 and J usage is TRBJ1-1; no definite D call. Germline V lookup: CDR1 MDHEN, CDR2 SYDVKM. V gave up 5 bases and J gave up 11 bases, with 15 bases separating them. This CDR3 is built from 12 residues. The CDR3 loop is CASSQGRQRAFF. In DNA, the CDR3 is TGTGCCAGCAGTCAAGGGAGGCAGCGGGCTTTCTTT.

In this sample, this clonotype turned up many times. CDR3 DNA: TGTGCCAGCAGCCGTCAGGGGCTCAATGAGCAGTTCTTC. Protein product: CASSRQGLNEQFF. The chain recombines TRBV11-3 with TRBJ2-1; D possibly corresponds to TRBD1 (6 bases). V lost 5 bases, J lost 6 bases, and 11 bases lay in between. The CDR3 totals 13 residues. Per germline, CDR1 SGHNT and CDR2 YENEEA.

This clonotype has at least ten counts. The CDR3 loop reads CASKSGSIADTQYF. The CDR3 DNA sequence: TGTGCCAGCAAATCCGGGAGTATCGCAGATACGCAGTATTTT. This chain links TRBV28 with TRBJ2-3; D perhaps matches TRBD2 (6 bases). CDR3 length equals 14 residues. V lost 7 bases, J lost 4 bases, and 15 bases lay in between. Germline V lookup: CDR1 MDHEN, CDR2 SYDVKM.

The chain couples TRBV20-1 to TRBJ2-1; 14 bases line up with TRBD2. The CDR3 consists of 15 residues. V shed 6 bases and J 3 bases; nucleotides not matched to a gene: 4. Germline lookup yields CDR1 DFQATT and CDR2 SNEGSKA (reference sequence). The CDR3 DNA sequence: TGCAGTGCCAAAGGGACTAGCGGGGGCTACAATGAGCAGTTCTTC. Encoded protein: CSAKGTSGGYNEQFF.

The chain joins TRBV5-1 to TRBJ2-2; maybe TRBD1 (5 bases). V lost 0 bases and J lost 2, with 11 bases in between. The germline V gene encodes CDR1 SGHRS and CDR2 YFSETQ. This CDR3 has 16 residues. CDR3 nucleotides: TGCGCCAGCAGCTTGGCCCGTGACAGAAACACCGGGGAGCTGTTTTTT. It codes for CASSLARDRNTGELFF.

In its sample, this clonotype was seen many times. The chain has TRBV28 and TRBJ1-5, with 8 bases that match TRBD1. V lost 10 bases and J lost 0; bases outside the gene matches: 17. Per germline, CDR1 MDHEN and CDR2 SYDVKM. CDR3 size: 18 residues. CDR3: CATPIGQGWRDSNQPQHF. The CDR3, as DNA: TGTGCCACCCCGATAGGACAGGGTTGGAGAGATAGCAATCAGCCCCAGCATTTT.

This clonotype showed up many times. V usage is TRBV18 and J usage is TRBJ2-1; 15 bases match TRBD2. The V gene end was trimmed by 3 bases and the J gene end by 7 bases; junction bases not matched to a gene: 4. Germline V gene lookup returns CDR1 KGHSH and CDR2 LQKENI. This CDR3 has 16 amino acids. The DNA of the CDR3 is TGTGCCAGCTCACCCCGCGGGACTAGCGGGAGGAATGAGCAGTTCTTC. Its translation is CASSPRGTSGRNEQFF.

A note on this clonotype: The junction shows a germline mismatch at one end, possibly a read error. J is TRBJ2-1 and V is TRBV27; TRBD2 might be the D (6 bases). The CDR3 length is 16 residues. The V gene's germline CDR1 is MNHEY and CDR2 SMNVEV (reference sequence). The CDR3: CTSTSPRAGPYNEQFF. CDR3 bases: TGTACCAGCACCTCCCCTAGGGCGGGACCCTACAATGAGCAGTTCTTC.

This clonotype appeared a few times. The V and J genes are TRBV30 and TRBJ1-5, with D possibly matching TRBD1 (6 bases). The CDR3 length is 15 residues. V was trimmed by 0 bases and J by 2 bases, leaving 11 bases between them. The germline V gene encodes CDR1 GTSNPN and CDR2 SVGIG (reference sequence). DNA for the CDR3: TGTGCCTGGAGTGTAGGGGGTGACGGCAATCAGCCCCAGCATTTT. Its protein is CAWSVGGDGNQPQHF.

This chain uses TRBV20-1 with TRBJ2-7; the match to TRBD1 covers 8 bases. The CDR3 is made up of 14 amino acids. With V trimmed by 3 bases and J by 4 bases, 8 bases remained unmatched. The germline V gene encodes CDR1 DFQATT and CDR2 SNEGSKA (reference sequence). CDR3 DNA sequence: TGCAGTGCTAGTAGGGGACAGGTCGAGTACGAGCAGTACTTC. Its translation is CSASRGQVEYEQYF.

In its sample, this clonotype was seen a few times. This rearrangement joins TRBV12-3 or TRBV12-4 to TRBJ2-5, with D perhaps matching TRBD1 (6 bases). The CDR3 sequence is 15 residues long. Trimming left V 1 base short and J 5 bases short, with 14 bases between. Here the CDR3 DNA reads TGTGCCAGCAGTTTAGAACAGGGAGTGGGGGAGACCCAGTACTTC. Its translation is CASSLEQGVGETQYF.

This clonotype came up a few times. The DNA for the CDR3 is TGTGCCACCAGTGGGACAGGGATGACTGAAGCTTTCTTT. Translated: CATSGTGMTEAFF. The V call is TRBV24-1, the J call TRBJ1-1; 8 bases match TRBD1. CDR1 and CDR2 (germline): KGHDR, SFDVKD. This CDR3 has 13 residues. V shed 5 bases, J shed 5 bases, and the junction held 3 bases outside the gene matches.

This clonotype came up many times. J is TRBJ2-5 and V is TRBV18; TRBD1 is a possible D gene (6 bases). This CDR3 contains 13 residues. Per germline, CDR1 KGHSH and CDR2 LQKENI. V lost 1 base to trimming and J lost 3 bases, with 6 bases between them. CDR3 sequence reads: CASSPRTEETQYF. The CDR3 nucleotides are TGTGCCAGCTCACCACGGACAGAAGAGACCCAGTACTTC.

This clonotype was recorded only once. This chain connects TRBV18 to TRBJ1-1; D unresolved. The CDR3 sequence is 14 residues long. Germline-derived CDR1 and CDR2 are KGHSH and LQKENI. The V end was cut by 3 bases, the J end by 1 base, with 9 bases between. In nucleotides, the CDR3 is TGTGCCAGCTCACCGGTTCGGGGGAACACTGAAGCTTTCTTT. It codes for CASSPVRGNTEAFF.

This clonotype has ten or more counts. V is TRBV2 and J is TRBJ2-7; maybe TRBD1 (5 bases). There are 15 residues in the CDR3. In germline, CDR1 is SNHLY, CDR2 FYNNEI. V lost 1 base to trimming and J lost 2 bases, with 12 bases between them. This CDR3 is CASSEGAGLTYEQYF. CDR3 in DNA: TGTGCCAGCAGTGAAGGGGCAGGGCTGACCTACGAGCAGTACTTC.

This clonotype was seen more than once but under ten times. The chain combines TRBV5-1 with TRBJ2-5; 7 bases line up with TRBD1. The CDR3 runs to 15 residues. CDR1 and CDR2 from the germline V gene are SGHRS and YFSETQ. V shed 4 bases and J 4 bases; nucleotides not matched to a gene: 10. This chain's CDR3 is CASSQTTGWGETQYF. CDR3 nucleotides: TGCGCCAGCAGCCAGACGACAGGGTGGGGAGAGACCCAGTACTTC.

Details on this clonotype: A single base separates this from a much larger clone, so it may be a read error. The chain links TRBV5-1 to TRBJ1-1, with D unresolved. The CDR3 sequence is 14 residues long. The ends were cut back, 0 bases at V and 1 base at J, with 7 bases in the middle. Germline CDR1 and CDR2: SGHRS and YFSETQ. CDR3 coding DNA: TGCGCCAGCAGCTTGGACAAACCGAACACTGAAGCTTTCTTT. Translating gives CASSLDKPNTEAFF.

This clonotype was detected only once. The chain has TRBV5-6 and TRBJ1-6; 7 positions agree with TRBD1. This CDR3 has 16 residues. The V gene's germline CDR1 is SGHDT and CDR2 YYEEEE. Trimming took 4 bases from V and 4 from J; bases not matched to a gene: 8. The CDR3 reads CASSPWTGGYNSPLHF. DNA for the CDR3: TGTGCCAGCAGCCCATGGACAGGCGGTTATAATTCACCCCTCCACTTT.

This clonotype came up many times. The CDR3: CSPQRPGGHYEQYF. The CDR3 DNA sequence: TGCAGCCCCCAACGACCGGGAGGCCACTACGAGCAGTACTTC. J is TRBJ2-7 and V is TRBV20-1, with TRBD2 matching 7 bases. The germline V gene has CDR1 DFQATT and CDR2 SNEGSKA (reference sequence). CDR3 size: 14 residues.